A selection of T cell receptor beta chains follows, all from one sample in a study of cytomegalovirus exposure and HLA in healthy donors. The repertoire was sequenced with immunoSEQ multiplex PCR; TCRdb's copy has only in-frame clones and lacks some. The sample includes about 140,000 clones, approximately 84% seen only once; the top ten take roughly 1.4%. What was sequenced was PBMCs. The source of these receptors is a young man in good health and CMV-seropositive. Both conserved end residues are part of each CDR3. The D gene is left open where the match is weak. A clone size is listed for some rows: how often the clone was seen (once, few, many), or a class if it is expanded.

>-|TRBJ1-2|TRBV10-3|-
TGTGCCATCAGTGGACAGGTCCTTGGGCCTTATGGCTACACCTTC
CAISGQVLGPYGYTF
>-|TRBJ1-1|TRBV23-1|-
TGCGCCAGCAGTCAATCGGAGCACACTGAAGCTTTCTTT
CASSQSEHTEAFF
>TRBD2|TRBJ2-3|TRBV25-1|once
TGTGCCAGCAGTTCCCAATTCCTAGCGGGGGACACAGATACGCAGTATTTT
CASSSQFLAGDTDTQYF
>TRBD2|TRBJ2-2|TRBV4-2|-
TGTGCCAGCAGCCAAATGGCGGGAGTAGGAACCGGGGAGCTGTTTTTT
CASSQMAGVGTGELFF
>TRBD2|TRBJ2-7|TRBV5-1|-
TGCGCCAGCAGCCGGACTAGCGGGGCCTACGAGCAGTACTTC
CASSRTSGAYEQYF
>TRBD1|TRBJ1-1|TRBV9|-
TGTGCCAGCAGCGTAGTTTGGGACAGTGAAGCTTTCTTT
CASSVVWDSEAFF
>-|TRBJ2-5|TRBV5-6|-
TGTGCCAGCAGCTTGGAGTGGGGCTTAGAGACCCAGTACTTC
CASSLEWGLETQYF
>TRBD1|TRBJ1-5|TRBV6-1|-
TGTGCCAGCAGTGAAGACCAGGTGACAGGGGGCGTTCAGCCCCAGCATTTT
CASSEDQVTGGVQPQHF
>TRBD2|TRBJ2-7|TRBV7-9|-
TGTGCCAGCAGCTTTGGAGCGGGGACCTACGAGCAGTACTTC
CASSFGAGTYEQYF
>TRBD1|TRBJ2-3|TRBV19|-
TGTGCCAGTAGTCTCACCGGGACAGGGGGCCCAGATACGCAGTATTTT
CASSLTGTGGPDTQYF
>-|TRBJ2-5|TRBV18|once
TGTGCCAGCTCACCGGACAGTAAAGGGGGAGAGACCCAGTACTTC
CASSPDSKGGETQYF
>TRBD1|TRBJ2-4|TRBV11-3|-
TGTGCCAGCAGCTTAAACAGGGGGCAAGGAAACATTCAGTACTTC
CASSLNRGQGNIQYF
>TRBD1|TRBJ1-2|TRBV7-9|few
TGTGCCAGCACCGAGACAGGGCGGGGTGGCTACACCTTC
CASTETGRGGYTF
>TRBD1|TRBJ2-1|TRBV27|-
TGTGCCAGCAGCCCCAGAGGGGGCGCTTATGAGCAGTTCTTC
CASSPRGGAYEQFF
>-|TRBJ2-2|TRBV11-2|-
TGTGCCAGCAGCCTATTAGTCCCGGCCCTTGGGCGAACCGGGGAGCTGTTTTTT
CASSLLVPALGRTGELFF
>TRBD2|TRBJ2-3|TRBV6-1|-
TGTGCCAGCAGTAAAGGGGCTAGCGGGAGAGGAGATACGCAGTATTTT
CASSKGASGRGDTQYF
>-|TRBJ2-2|TRBV4-2|-
TGTGCCAGCAGCCTAGGTAGCGAGTACACCGGGGAGCTGTTTTTT
CASSLGSEYTGELFF
>-|TRBJ1-5|TRBV4-1|-
TGCGCCAGCAGCCCCCTGGAGCTTACCAATCAGCCCCAGCATTTT
CASSPLELTNQPQHF
>-|TRBJ1-6|TRBV28|-
TGTGCCACCCGAGGAGCTTTTAATTCACCCCTCCACTTT
CATRGAFNSPLHF
>TRBD2|TRBJ2-7|TRBV5-1|-
TGCGCCACCGCCGTCGGCGGGGGGCTTTCCTACGAGCAGTACTTC
CATAVGGGLSYEQYF